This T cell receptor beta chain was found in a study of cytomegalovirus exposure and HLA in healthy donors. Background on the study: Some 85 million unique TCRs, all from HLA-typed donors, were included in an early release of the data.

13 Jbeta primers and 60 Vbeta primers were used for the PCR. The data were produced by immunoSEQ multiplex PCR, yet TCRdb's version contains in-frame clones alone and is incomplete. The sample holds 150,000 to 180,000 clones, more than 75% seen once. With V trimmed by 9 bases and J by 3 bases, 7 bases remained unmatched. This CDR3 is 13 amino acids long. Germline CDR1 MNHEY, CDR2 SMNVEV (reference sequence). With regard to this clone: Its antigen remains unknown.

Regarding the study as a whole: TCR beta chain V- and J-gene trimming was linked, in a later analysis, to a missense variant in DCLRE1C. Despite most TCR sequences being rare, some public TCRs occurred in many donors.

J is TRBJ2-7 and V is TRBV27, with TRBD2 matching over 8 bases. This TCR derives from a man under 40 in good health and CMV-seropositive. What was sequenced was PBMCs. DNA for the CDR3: TGTGCCAGTCGTAGCGGGACCATCTACGAGCAGTACTTC. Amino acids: CASRSGTIYEQYF.